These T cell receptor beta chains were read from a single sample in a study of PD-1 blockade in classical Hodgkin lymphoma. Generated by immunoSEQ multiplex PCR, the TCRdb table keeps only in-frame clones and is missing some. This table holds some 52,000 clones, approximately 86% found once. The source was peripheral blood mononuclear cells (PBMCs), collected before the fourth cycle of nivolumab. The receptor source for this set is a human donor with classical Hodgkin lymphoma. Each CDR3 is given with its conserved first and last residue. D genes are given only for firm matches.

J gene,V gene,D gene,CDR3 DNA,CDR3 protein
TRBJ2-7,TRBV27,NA,TGTGCCAGCAGTTGGGGGTACGAGCAGTACTTC,CASSWGYEQYF
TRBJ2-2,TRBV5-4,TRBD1,TGTGCCAGCAGCTTGGGGACAGGGCCTAGGACGCACACCGGGGAGCTGTTTTTT,CASSLGTGPRTHTGELFF
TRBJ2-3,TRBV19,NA,TGTGCCAGTAGTATGGGTATCGGCTTACACGCACATTCGGGTGTAGAGTATTTT,CASSMGIGLHAHSGVEYF
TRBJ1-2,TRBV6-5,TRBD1,TGTGCCAGCAGCCGAGACAGGGCCCCCTATGGCTACACCTTC,CASSRDRAPYGYTF
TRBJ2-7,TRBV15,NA,TGTGCCACCAGCAGACAGGTTTCGCGTGTGGGCGAGCAGTACTTC,CATSRQVSRVGEQYF
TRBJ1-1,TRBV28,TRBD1,TGTGCCAGCAGTTTCAGACAGGGGAACACTGAAGCTTTCTTT,CASSFRQGNTEAFF
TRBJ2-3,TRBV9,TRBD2,TGTGCCAGCAGCCCCCAAGCGGGGGGCACAGATACGCAGTATTTT,CASSPQAGGTDTQYF
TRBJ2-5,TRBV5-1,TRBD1,TGCGCCAGCAGCATACAGGGGTCCGAGACCCAGTACTTC,CASSIQGSETQYF
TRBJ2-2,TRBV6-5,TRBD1,TGTGCCAGCAGTTACTCGACAGGGGGGGAGCTGTTTTTT,CASSYSTGGELFF
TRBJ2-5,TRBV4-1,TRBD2,TGCGCCAGCAGCCAAGCGCGGGGGAGCCTCCAAGAGACCCAGTACTTC,CASSQARGSLQETQYF
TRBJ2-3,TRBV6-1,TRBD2,TGTGCCAGCAGTGAAACTCTGTCCGGACTAGCGGGGGCTAACGGTGGGCAGTATTTT,CASSETLSGLAGANGGQYF
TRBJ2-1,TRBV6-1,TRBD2,TGTGCCAGCAGGCCGGGACTAGCGGGAGAAGCTGAGCAGTTCTTC,CASRPGLAGEAEQFF